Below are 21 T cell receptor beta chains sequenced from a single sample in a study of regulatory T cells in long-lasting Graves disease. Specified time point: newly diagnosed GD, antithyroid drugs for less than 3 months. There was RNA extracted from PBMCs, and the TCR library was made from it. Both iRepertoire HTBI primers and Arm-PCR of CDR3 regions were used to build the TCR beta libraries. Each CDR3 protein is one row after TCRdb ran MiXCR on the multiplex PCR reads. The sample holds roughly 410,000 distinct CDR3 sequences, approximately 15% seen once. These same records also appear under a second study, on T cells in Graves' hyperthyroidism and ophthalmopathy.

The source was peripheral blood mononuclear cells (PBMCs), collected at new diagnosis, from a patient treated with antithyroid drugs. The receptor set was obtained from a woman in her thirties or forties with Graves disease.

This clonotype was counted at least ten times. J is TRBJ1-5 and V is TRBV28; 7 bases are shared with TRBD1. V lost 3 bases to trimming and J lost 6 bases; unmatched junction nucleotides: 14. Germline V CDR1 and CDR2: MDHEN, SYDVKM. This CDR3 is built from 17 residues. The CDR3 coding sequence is TGTGCCAGCAGTTTTCCCGGGACAGAGCCTGGAGGTCAGCCCCAGCATTTT. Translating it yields CASSFPGTEPGGQPQHF.

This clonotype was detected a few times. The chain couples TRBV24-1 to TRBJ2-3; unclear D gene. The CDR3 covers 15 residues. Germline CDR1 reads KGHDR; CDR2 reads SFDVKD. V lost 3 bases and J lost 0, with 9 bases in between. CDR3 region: CATSDPRRSTDTQYF. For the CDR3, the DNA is TGTGCCACCAGTGATCCCCGTCGGAGCACAGATACGCAGTATTTT.

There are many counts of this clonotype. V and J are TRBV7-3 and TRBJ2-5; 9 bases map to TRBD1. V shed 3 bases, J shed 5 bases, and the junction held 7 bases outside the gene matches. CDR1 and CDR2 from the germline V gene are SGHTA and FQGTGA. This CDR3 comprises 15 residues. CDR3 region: CASSLGQGEGETQYF. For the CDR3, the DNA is TGTGCCAGCAGCTTGGGACAGGGTGAGGGGGAGACCCAGTACTTC.

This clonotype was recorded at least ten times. DNA for the CDR3: TGTGCCAGCCTCCTGGGGACTGGGACCTACGAGCAGTACTTC. Encoded protein: CASLLGTGTYEQYF. This chain joins TRBV2 and TRBJ2-7, with a possible D match to TRBD2 (6 bases). CDR3 length equals 14 residues. CDR1 and CDR2 (germline): SNHLY, FYNNEI. V was pared by 8 bases and J by 2 bases, with 16 bases between.

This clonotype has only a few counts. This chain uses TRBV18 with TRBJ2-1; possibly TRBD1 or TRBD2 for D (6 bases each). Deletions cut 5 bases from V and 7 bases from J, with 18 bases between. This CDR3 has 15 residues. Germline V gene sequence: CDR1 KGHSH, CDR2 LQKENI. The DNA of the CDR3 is TGTGCCAGCTCAGGGCTTCGGCAGGGGAGGAATGAGCAGTTCTTC. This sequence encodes CASSGLRQGRNEQFF.

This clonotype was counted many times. The CDR3 DNA follows: TGTGCCAGCAGTCGCCGGGGAGCGCAGTTCTTC. This sequence encodes CASSRRGAQFF. V and J are TRBV28 and TRBJ2-1, with a tentative D call TRBD2 (5 bases). The V gene lost 5 bases and the J gene lost 12 bases, with 11 bases spanning the gap. Germline CDR1 and CDR2: MDHEN and SYDVKM. This CDR3 has 11 residues.

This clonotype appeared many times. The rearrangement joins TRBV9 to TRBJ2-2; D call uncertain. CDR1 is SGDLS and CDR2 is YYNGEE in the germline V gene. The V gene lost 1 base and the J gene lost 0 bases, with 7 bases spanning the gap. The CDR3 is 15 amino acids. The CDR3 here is CASSVKPTNTGELFF. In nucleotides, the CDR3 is TGTGCCAGCAGCGTAAAGCCCACGAACACCGGGGAGCTGTTTTTT. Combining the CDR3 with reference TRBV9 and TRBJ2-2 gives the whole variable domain DSGVTQTPKHLITATGQRVTLRCSPRSGDLSVYWYQQSLDQGLQFLIQYYNGEERAKGNILERFSAQQFPDLHSELNLSSLELGDSALYFCASSVKPTNTGELFFGEGSRLTVL.

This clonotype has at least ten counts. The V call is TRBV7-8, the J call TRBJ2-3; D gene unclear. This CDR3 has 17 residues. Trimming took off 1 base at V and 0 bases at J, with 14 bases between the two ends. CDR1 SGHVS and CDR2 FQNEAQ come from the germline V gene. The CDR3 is CASSLVYGGSSTDTQYF. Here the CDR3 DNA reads TGTGCCAGCAGCTTAGTATACGGCGGCTCTAGCACAGATACGCAGTATTTT.

For the CDR3, the DNA is TGTGCCAGCAGCCAAGATCCAGCAGGAGTCCCCCCGGACATTCAGTACTTC. It codes for CASSQDPAGVPPDIQYF. V usage is TRBV3-1 and J usage is TRBJ2-4, with D hard to call. This CDR3 has 17 residues. Trimming left V 0 bases short and J 8 bases short, with 20 bases between. The germline V gene has CDR1 LGHDT and CDR2 YNNKEL (reference sequence).

CDR3 residues: CASSPSGLAGAHQETQYF. CDR3 sequence (DNA): TGCGCCAGCAGCCCTTCAGGACTAGCGGGAGCCCACCAAGAGACCCAGTACTTC. V usage is TRBV4-1 and J usage is TRBJ2-5; 13 bases agree with TRBD2. With V trimmed by 4 bases and J by 0 bases, 8 bases remained unmatched. CDR1 is MGHRA and CDR2 is YSYEKL in the germline V gene. The CDR3 is 18 residues long.

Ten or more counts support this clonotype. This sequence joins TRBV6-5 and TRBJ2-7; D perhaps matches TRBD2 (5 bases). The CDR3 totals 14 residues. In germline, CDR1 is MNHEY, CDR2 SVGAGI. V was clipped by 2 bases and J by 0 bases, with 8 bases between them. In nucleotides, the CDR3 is TGTGCCAGCAGTTACGCGGGCCTCTCCTACGAGCAGTACTTC. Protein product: CASSYAGLSYEQYF.

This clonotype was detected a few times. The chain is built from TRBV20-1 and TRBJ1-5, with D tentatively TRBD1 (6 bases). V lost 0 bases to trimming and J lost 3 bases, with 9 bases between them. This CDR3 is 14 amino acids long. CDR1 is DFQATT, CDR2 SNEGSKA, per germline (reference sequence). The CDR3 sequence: CSARDGGLNQPQHF. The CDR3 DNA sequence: TGCAGTGCTAGAGATGGGGGCCTCAATCAGCCCCAGCATTTT.

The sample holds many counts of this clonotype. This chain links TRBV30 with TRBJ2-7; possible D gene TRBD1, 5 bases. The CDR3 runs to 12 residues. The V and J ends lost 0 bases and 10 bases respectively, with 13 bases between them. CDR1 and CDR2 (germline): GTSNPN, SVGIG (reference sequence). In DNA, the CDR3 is TGTGCCTGGAGTGTCGGACAAGCCCACCAGTACTTC. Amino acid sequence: CAWSVGQAHQYF.

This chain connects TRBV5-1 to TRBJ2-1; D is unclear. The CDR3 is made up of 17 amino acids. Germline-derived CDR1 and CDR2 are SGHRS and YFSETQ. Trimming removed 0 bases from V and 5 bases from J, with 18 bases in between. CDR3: CASSLAVTVSANNEQFF. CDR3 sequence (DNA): TGCGCCAGCAGCTTGGCCGTTACGGTGAGCGCAAACAATGAGCAGTTCTTC.

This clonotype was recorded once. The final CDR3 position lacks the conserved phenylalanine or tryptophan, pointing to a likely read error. CDR3 sequence reads: CSARGLSSFEQFL. In DNA form, the CDR3 reads TGTAGTGCTAGGGGACTATCTTCCTTTGAGCAGTTCCTC. This chain connects TRBV20-1 to TRBJ2-1; 7 bases map to TRBD2. The CDR3 contains 13 residues. Germline CDR1 DFQATT, CDR2 SNEGSKA (reference sequence).

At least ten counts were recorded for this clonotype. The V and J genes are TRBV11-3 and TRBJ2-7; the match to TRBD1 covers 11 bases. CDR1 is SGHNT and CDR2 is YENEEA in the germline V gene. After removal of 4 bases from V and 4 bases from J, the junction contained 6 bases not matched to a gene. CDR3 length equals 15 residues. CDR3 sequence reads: CASSYRDRGKYEQYF. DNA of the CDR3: TGTGCCAGCAGCTACCGGGACAGGGGGAAATACGAGCAGTACTTC.

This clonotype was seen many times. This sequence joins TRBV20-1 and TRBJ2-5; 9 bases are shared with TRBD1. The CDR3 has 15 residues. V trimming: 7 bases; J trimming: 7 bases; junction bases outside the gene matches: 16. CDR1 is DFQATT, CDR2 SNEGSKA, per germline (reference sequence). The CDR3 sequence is CSGSQGTGYKGTQYF. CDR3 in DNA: TGCAGTGGATCACAGGGGACAGGGTATAAGGGGACCCAGTACTTC.

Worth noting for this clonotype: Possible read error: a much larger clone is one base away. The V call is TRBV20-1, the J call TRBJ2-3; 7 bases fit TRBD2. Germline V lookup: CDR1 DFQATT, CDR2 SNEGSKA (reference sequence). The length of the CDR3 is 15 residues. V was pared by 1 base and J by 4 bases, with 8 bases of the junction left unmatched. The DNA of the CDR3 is TGCAGTGCTAGAGTTGGGGCTAGCGGCTCAGATACGCAGTATTTT. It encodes CSARVGASGSDTQYF.

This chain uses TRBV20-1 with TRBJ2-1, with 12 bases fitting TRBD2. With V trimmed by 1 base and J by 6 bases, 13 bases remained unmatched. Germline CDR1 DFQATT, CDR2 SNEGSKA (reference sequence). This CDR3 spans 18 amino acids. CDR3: CSARGRLAGVSLRNEQFF. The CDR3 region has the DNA TGCAGTGCTAGAGGGCGACTAGCGGGAGTTTCGCTACGCAATGAGCAGTTCTTC.

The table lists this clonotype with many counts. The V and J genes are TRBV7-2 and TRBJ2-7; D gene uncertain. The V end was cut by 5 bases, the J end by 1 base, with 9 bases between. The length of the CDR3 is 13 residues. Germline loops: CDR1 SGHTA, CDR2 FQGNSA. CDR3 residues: CASSRHQSYEQYF. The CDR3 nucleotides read TGTGCCAGCAGCCGCCACCAGTCCTACGAGCAGTACTTC. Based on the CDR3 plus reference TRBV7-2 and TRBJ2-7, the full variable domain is GAGVSQSPSNKVTEKGKDVELRCDPISGHTALYWYRQSLGQGLEFLIYFQGNSAPDKSGLPSDRFSAERTGGSVSTLTIQRTQQEDSAVYLCASSRHQSYEQYFGPGTRLTVT.

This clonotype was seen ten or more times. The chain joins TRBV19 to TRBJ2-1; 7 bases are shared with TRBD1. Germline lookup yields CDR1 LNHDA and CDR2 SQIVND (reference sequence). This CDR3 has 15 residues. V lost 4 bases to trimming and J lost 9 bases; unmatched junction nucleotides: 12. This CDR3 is CASSSWQGVMGEQFF. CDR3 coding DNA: TGTGCCAGTAGTAGTTGGCAGGGGGTGATGGGTGAGCAGTTCTTC.